This TCR delta chain was captured in a study of Vδ1+ human thymocytes. Study outcomes and limitations: Thymic delta-chain repertoires held approximately 20% Vdelta2 sequences and few Vdelta3, despite high sort purity. Many TRG clonotypes were shared between donors; TRD repertoires were essentially private. Thymic TRG and TRD repertoires appeared highly polyclonal.

Vdelta1+ thymocyte sorts reached between roughly 97% and 99.6% purity. Sequences come from RNA converted to cDNA by reverse transcription. Multiplex PCR used pooled V-gene forward primers and a constant-region reverse primer to amplify CDR3s. TCRdb reanalysed the multiplex PCR reads with CATT. The sample yields 70,000 to 90,000 delta-chain clones, roughly a third seen once. Comment on this clone: Its cognate antigen is unknown.

The V gene's germline CDR1 is TSWWSYY and CDR2 QGS. V was clipped by 1 base and J by 2 bases; unmatched bases: 22. This CDR3 has 23 amino acids. The TCR sequence derives from a boy in the first two years of life who had congenital heart surgery. V usage is TRDV1 and J usage is TRDJ1; 13 bases map to TRDD3. The sample was Vdelta1+ gamma-delta thymocytes from the thymus. Subset described: FACS-sorted CD3+ TCRalphabeta- TCRVdelta1+ TCRVdelta2- thymocytes. DNA of the CDR3: TGTGCTCTTGGGGAACCCATGAAGGTGCCTACTGGGGGATACGGTTTCGGAACCGATAAACTCATCTTT. It encodes CALGEPMKVPTGGYGFGTDKLIF.